This T cell receptor beta chain is drawn from a study of shared clonotypes between healthy human individuals. Per the study methods: There were no quality scores in the junction-only immunoSEQ sequences, so filtering differed. Assay used: immunoSEQ multiplex PCR; TCRdb lists only in-frame clones, some missing. That table supplies the V and J calls and clone size; D and trimming were determined from the DNA. The sample lists roughly 2.6 million clones, more than 90% occurring once. Comment on this clone: Its antigen remains unknown.

Study observations and caveats: Investigators collected only blood, and repertoires in tissues likely differ. The authors expected sequencing depth to affect clonotype sharing among donors.

This TCR came from a man aged 18 to 30 in good health. The specimen sequenced was naive CD4+ T cells sorted from blood. This sample's subset: CD45RA+ positively selected.

The CDR3 bases are TGTGCCTGGAGTGTCTTGCCCAATGACAATGAGCAGTTCTTC. This encodes CAWSVLPNDNEQFF. V usage is TRBV30 and J usage is TRBJ2-1, with unresolved D. Germline-derived CDR1 and CDR2 are GTSNPN and SVGIG (reference sequence). V lost 0 bases and J lost 5, with 11 bases in between. The CDR3 loop spans 14 amino acids.